This TCR beta chain was found in a study of breast tumors, draining lymph nodes, adjacent tissues. Breast cancer patients provided tissue from their axillary draining lymph nodes. TCRdb reanalysed the multiplex PCR reads using MiXCR and keeps one entry per CDR3 protein. The sample shows approximately 230,000 distinct CDR3 sequences, 30% to 35% of them seen only once. Points from the study as a whole: The data were judged consistent with most tumor T cells coming from lymph node and expanding in tumor. Tumor T cell lymph node origin was a supported hypothesis, not proven. Compared with lymph nodes, tumors were less diverse; compared with nontumor tissue, more.

Looked up from germline, CDR1 is DFQATT and CDR2 is SNEGSKA (reference sequence). The CDR3 has 15 amino acids. Between the trimmed V and J ends, which lost 4 bases and 0 bases, there was a span of 14 bases. This clonotype came up many times. What it recognizes is unknown. Sequencing input: axillary lymph node tissue. This clonotype originated in a female donor with breast cancer. Some clones in this sample may be carry-over from other donors' samples. The chain recombines TRBV20-1 with TRBJ2-3, with a tentative D call TRBD1 (5 bases). CDR3 in DNA: TGCAGTGCTATTATCGGACAACTGAGCACAGATACGCAGTATTTT. Protein product: CSAIIGQLSTDTQYF.